This passage covers 19 T cell receptor beta chains from one sample sequenced in a study of CD8 T cells in ankylosing spondylitis. Points from the study as a whole: Blood from ankylosing spondylitis patients appeared to carry a characteristic roughly 8-variant TCR beta motif.

Which antigens these TCRs recognize remains unknown. A single record per CDR3 protein comes from TCRdb applying MiXCR to the 5' RACE reads. The table shows about 540,000 distinct CDR3 sequences, with more than 9.5% occurring only once. The sample comprised blood, either unsorted or a sorted T cell fraction (not recorded which). These receptors came from a male donor with ankylosing spondylitis.

The chain employs TRBV7-9 and TRBJ2-3; 8 nucleotides agree with TRBD2. This CDR3 spans 16 amino acids. V trimming: 1 base; J trimming: 0 bases; junction bases outside the gene matches: 3. The V gene's germline CDR1 is SEHNR and CDR2 FQNEAQ (reference sequence). The CDR3 DNA is TGTGCCAGCAGCTTAGGAGTAGCGGGGAGCACAGATACGCAGTATTTT. Its translation: CASSLGVAGSTDTQYF.

This clonotype was counted ten times or more. The V call is TRBV15, the J call TRBJ2-7; 8 bases are a match to TRBD2. Germline V gene lookup returns CDR1 LNHNV and CDR2 YYDKDF (reference sequence). The V segment lost 6 bases and the J segment 4 bases; nucleotides outside the gene matches: 5. The CDR3 has 13 residues. The CDR3 DNA is TGTGCCACCAGAGTTAGCGGGACATACGAGCAGTACGTC. Its translation: CATRVSGTYEQYV.

V is TRBV20-1 and J is TRBJ2-2, with TRBD2 as a possible D gene (6 bases). Trimming cost V 0 bases and J 6 bases, with 14 bases left between them. The CDR3 spans 15 residues. Germline V gene lookup returns CDR1 DFQATT and CDR2 SNEGSKA (reference sequence). The CDR3 protein is CSARDIRRAAGELFF. Written as DNA, the CDR3 is TGCAGTGCTAGAGATATCAGGAGGGCCGCCGGGGAGCTGTTTTTT.

This chain uses TRBV12-3 or TRBV12-4 with TRBJ2-5, with D perhaps matching TRBD2 (5 bases). This CDR3 region has 13 residues. Trimming pared 6 bases from V and 5 bases from J, leaving 13 bases between. The CDR3 is CASSGLSGETQYF. The CDR3 nucleotides are TGTGCCAGCAGCGGCCTATCGGGGGAGACCCAGTACTTC.

This clonotype was found a few times. The V and J genes are TRBV5-1 and TRBJ2-7, with unresolved D. The V end was cut by 7 bases, the J end by 2 bases, with 16 bases between. There are 14 residues in the CDR3. The germline V gene encodes CDR1 SGHRS and CDR2 YFSETQ. CDR3 amino acids: CASGPFPGAYEQYF. The CDR3 nucleotides are TGCGCCAGCGGACCTTTTCCGGGCGCCTACGAGCAGTACTTC.

The chain couples TRBV20-1 to TRBJ1-5; D unresolved. The V gene lost 0 bases and the J gene lost 3 bases, with 6 bases spanning the gap. Germline V gene data show CDR1 as DFQATT and CDR2 as SNEGSKA (reference sequence). The CDR3 has 13 residues. The CDR3 bases are TGCAGTGCTAGAGATTCTAACAATCAGCCCCAGCATTTT. This gives the protein CSARDSNNQPQHF.

This clonotype was detected a few times. The rearrangement links TRBV7-9 to TRBJ1-6, with no clear D. Germline values: CDR1 SEHNR, CDR2 FQNEAQ (reference sequence). V gave up 1 base and J gave up 8 bases, with 0 bases separating them. This CDR3 is 11 amino acids long. CDR3 DNA sequence: TGTGCCAGCAGCTTAGATTCACCCCTCCACTTT. This sequence encodes CASSLDSPLHF.

The V call is TRBV28, the J call TRBJ2-3, with unresolved D. V was shortened by 6 bases and J by 6 bases, with 10 bases between the two germline ends. The CDR3 totals 12 residues. Germline assignment: CDR1 MDHEN and CDR2 SYDVKM. CDR3 DNA: TGTGCCAGCAGGTCGGCCGGGGATACGCAGTATTTT. Translating gives CASRSAGDTQYF.

In its sample, this clonotype was seen a few times. The V and J genes are TRBV5-1 and TRBJ2-1; possibly TRBD2 for D (6 bases). The V end lost 4 bases, the J end lost 0 bases, and 23 bases lay between the germline ends. The CDR3 contains 19 residues. In germline, CDR1 is SGHRS, CDR2 YFSETQ. The CDR3 DNA is TGCGCCAGCAGCCCTGGAGGGTGGGAGCACTACAGCTCCTACAATGAGCAGTTCTTC. Translated, it gives CASSPGGWEHYSSYNEQFF.

This clonotype has more than one count but fewer than ten. The J gene is TRBJ1-5, the V gene TRBV2; D perhaps matches TRBD1 (5 bases). In germline, CDR1 is SNHLY, CDR2 FYNNEI. V was trimmed by 6 bases and J by 7 bases, leaving 13 bases between them. The CDR3 runs to 13 residues. CDR3 nucleotides: TGTGCCAGCAGGCGGGGGTTAGGACAGCCCCAGCATTTT. It codes for CASRRGLGQPQHF.

This clonotype was counted between two and nine times. This sequence joins TRBV20-1 and TRBJ1-1, with 7 bases fitting TRBD1. The CDR3 length is 15 residues. The ends lost 8 bases at V and 5 bases at J; junction bases unmatched: 17. Germline V gives CDR1 DFQATT, CDR2 SNEGSKA (reference sequence). CDR3 loop: CSTLDRQGLGTEAFF. The CDR3 DNA sequence: TGCAGTACACTCGACCGACAGGGTTTAGGGACTGAAGCTTTCTTT.

The rearrangement uses TRBV15 and TRBJ2-2; unclear D gene. Per germline, CDR1 LNHNV and CDR2 YYDKDF (reference sequence). Trimming left V 0 bases short and J 7 bases short, with 12 bases between. The CDR3 sequence is 15 residues long. The CDR3 reads CATSRDRLSGGELFF. For the CDR3, the DNA is TGTGCCACCAGCAGAGACCGACTGTCAGGCGGGGAGCTGTTTTTT.

The rearrangement links TRBV7-9 to TRBJ2-3; 8 nucleotides align to TRBD2. This CDR3 has 17 residues. The V and J ends lost 4 bases and 1 base, in that order; junction bases with no gene match: 10. Germline CDR1 SEHNR, CDR2 FQNEAQ (reference sequence). CDR3 in DNA: TGTGCCAGCAGCTCCCGAAGTAGCGGGATGGGCACAGATACGCAGTATTTT. This codes for CASSSRSSGMGTDTQYF.

This clonotype was detected only a few times. The chain carries TRBV20-1 and TRBJ1-1, with a possible D match to TRBD1 (5 bases). This CDR3 region has 15 residues. V lost 6 bases and J lost 1, with 18 bases in between. Germline V lookup: CDR1 DFQATT, CDR2 SNEGSKA (reference sequence). The CDR3 coding sequence is TGCAGTGCCCGAAGGAGCGGACACAGGAACACTGAAGCTTTCTTT. As protein: CSARRSGHRNTEAFF.

This clonotype has a handful of counts. V is TRBV5-6 and J is TRBJ2-2, with D perhaps matching TRBD1 (6 bases). CDR3 size: 14 residues. V was cut by 6 bases and J by 7 bases, with 16 bases left in between. CDR1 SGHDT and CDR2 YYEEEE come from the germline V gene. The CDR3 loop reads CASTTTGRNGELFF. The CDR3 coding sequence is TGTGCCAGCACCACAACAGGGAGAAACGGGGAGCTGTTTTTT.

This clonotype was counted only a few times. CDR3: CATSRDQTGLEKLFF. Written as DNA, the CDR3 is TGTGCCACCAGCAGGGACCAGACAGGGTTGGAAAAACTGTTTTTT. The rearrangement links TRBV15 to TRBJ1-4; 7 bases fit TRBD1. CDR1 is LNHNV and CDR2 is YYDKDF in the germline V gene (reference sequence). With 3 bases clipped from V and 8 bases from J, the junction kept 9 bases outside the gene matches. The CDR3 sequence is 15 residues long.

This clonotype was detected ten times or more. V is TRBV20-1 and J is TRBJ2-1; 7 bases fit TRBD2. V trimming: 3 bases; J trimming: 0 bases; junction bases outside the gene matches: 2. The CDR3 loop spans 14 amino acids. Per the germline V gene, CDR1 is DFQATT and CDR2 is SNEGSKA (reference sequence). CDR3: CSASPSGSYNEQFF. CDR3 nucleotides: TGCAGTGCTAGCCCTAGCGGCTCCTACAATGAGCAGTTCTTC.

This clonotype was seen a handful of times. The rearrangement joins TRBV14 to TRBJ2-3; 9 positions agree with TRBD2. The V gene's germline CDR1 is SGHDN and CDR2 FVKESK. The CDR3 runs to 16 residues. With 4 bases clipped from V and 6 bases from J, the junction kept 11 bases outside the gene matches. The CDR3: CASSPRTSAPEDTQYF. The CDR3 coding sequence is TGTGCCAGCAGCCCTCGGACTAGCGCCCCAGAGGATACGCAGTATTTT.

CDR3 protein: CASSQEPGLAGYNEQFF. In DNA, the CDR3 is TGTGCCAGCAGCCAAGAGCCGGGACTAGCGGGATACAATGAGCAGTTCTTC. The chain carries TRBV4-2 and TRBJ2-1; 13 bases map to TRBD2. Germline assignment: CDR1 LGHNA and CDR2 YNFKEQ. The CDR3 sequence is 17 residues long. The V and J ends lost 0 bases and 4 bases, in that order; junction bases with no gene match: 3.